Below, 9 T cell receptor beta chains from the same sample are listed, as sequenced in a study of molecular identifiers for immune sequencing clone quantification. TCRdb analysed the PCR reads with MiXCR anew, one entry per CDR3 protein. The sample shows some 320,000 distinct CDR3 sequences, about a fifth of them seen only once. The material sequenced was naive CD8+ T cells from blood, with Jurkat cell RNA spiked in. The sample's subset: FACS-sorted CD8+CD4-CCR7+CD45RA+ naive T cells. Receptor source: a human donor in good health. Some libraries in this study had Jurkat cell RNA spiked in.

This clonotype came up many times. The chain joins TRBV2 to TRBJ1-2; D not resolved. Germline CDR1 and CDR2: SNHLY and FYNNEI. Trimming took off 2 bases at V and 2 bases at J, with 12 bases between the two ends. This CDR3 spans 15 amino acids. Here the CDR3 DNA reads TGTGCCAGCAGTGAAAATCTGGGCAGAAACTATGGCTACACCTTC. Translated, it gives CASSENLGRNYGYTF.

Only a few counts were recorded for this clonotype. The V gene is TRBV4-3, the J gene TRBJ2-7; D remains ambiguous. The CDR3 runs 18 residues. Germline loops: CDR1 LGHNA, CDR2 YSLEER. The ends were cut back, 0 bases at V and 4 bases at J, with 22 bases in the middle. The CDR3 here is CASSQDFMPASTVYEQYF. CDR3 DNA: TGCGCCAGCAGCCAAGATTTCATGCCGGCCTCCACGGTGTACGAGCAGTACTTC.

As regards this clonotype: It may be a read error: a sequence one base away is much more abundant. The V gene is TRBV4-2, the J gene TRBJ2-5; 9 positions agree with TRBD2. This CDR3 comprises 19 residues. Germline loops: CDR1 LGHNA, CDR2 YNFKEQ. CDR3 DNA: TGTGCCAGCAGCCAAGATCTCTATTTGCCTAGCGGGATCATCGAGACCCGGTACTTC. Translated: CASSQDLYLPSGIIETRYF.

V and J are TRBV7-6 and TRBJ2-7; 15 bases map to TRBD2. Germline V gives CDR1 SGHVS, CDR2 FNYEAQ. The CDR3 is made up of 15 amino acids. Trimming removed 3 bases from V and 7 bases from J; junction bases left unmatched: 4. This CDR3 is CASSFGLAGGPEQYF. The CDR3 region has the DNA TGTGCCAGCAGCTTCGGACTAGCGGGGGGGCCTGAGCAGTACTTC. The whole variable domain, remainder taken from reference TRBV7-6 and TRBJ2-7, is GAGVSQSPRYKVTKRGQDVALRCDPISGHVSLYWYRQALGQGPEFLTYFNYEAQQDKSGLPNDRFSAERPEGSISTLTIQRTEQRDSAMYRCASSFGLAGGPEQYFGPGTRLTVT.

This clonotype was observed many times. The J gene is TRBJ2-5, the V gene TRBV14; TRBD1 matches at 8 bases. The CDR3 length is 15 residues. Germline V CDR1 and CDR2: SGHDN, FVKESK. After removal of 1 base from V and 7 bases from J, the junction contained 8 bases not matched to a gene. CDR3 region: CASSQGRGRLVTQYF. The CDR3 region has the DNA TGTGCCAGCAGCCAAGGCAGGGGGCGGCTGGTGACCCAGTACTTC.

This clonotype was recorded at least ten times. CDR3 sequence: CSVRDSSYEQYF. CDR3 nucleotides: TGCAGCGTTCGGGACAGCTCCTACGAGCAGTACTTC. The chain joins TRBV29-1 to TRBJ2-7; 7 nucleotides match TRBD1. Trimming cost V 5 bases and J 0 bases; bases outside gene matches: 1. Germline V CDR1 and CDR2: SQVTM, ANQGSEA. The CDR3 totals 12 residues.

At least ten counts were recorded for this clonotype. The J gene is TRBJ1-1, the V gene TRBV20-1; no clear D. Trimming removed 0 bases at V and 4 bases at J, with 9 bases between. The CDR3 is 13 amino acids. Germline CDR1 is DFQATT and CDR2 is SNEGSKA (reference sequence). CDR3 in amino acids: CSAREGRSTEAFF. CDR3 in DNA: TGCAGTGCTAGAGAGGGCCGTTCCACTGAAGCTTTCTTT.

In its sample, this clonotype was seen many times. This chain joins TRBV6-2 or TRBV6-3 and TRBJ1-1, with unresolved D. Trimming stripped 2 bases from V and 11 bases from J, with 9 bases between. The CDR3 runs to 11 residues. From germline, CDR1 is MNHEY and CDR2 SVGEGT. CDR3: CASSYAGMAFF. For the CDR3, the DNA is TGTGCCAGCAGTTACGCGGGTATGGCTTTCTTT.

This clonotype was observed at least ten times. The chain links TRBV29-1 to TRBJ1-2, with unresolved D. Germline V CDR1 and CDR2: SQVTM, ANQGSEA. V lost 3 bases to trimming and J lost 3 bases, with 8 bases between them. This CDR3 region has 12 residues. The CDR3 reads CSVDVGYYGYTF. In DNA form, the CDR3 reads TGCAGCGTTGATGTCGGTTACTATGGCTACACCTTC.